This T cell receptor beta chain is from a study of human T cells and chemical hapten exposure. Whole-study context: The cohort included alopecia areata under or over 50% scalp, totalis and universalis.

The V gene lost 4 bases and the J gene lost 3 bases, with 11 bases spanning the gap. The CDR3 extends over 14 amino acids. Germline V gene sequence: CDR1 SGHTA, CDR2 FQGNSA. TCRdb fed the RACE reads into MiXCR, producing one record per CDR3 protein. The table includes about 84,000 distinct CDR3 sequences, around 9.3% detected once. This clonotype was detected ten times or more. Time point given: patch test 2, 6 weeks after DPC sensitization. The treatment is: therapeutic diphenylcyclopropenone sensitization with weekly scalp DPC. Total RNA came from unfractionated whole blood. The TCR was taken from a woman aged 45-60 years with alopecia areata. Some clones in this sample may be carry-over from other donors' samples. V and J are TRBV7-2 and TRBJ2-3; unclear D gene. This material consisted of whole blood, taken in connection with sensitization to the hapten diphenylcyclopropenone (DPC). Here the CDR3 DNA reads TGTGCCAGCAGCTCGCGACCCAGAACAGATACGCAGTATTTT. Protein product: CASSSRPRTDTQYF.